The 2 T cell receptor beta chains below all came from one sample that was sequenced in a study of cytomegalovirus exposure and HLA in healthy donors. Vbeta (60) and Jbeta (13) primers were used in the PCR. The data were produced by immunoSEQ multiplex PCR, yet TCRdb's version contains in-frame clones alone and is incomplete. The data contain tens of thousands of clones, roughly 86% of them singletons. The sample comprised PBMCs. The receptors come from a human donor in good health.

The J gene is TRBJ2-7, the V gene TRBV4-1; TRBD2 matches 8 bases. J was trimmed by 6 bases and V by 1 base; bases with no gene match: 11. The CDR3 runs 16 residues. Germline CDR1 reads MGHRA; CDR2 reads YSYEKL. CDR3 loop: CASSQGLSGRRGEQYF. The CDR3 DNA reads TGCGCCAGCAGCCAAGGCCTCAGCGGGAGAAGGGGCGAGCAGTACTTC.

The chain uses TRBV7-6 and TRBJ1-5, with a possible D match to TRBD1 (6 bases). This CDR3 region has 18 residues. The germline CDR1 and CDR2 sequences are SGHVS and FNYEAQ. V gave up 3 bases and J gave up 4 bases, with 22 bases separating them. CDR3 sequence: CASSFRGNDVRLNQPQHF. In DNA, the CDR3 is TGTGCCAGCAGCTTTAGGGGGAACGACGTGAGACTTAATCAGCCCCAGCATTTT.